The 5 T cell receptor beta chains below all came from one sample that was sequenced in a study of blood T cell repertoires in COVID-19. The repertoire was sequenced with immunoSEQ multiplex PCR; TCRdb's copy has only in-frame clones and lacks some. There are about 130,000 clones in the sample; about 79% occur only once, and around 2.7% lies in the top ten. The sample comprised peripheral blood. These receptor sequences come from a woman older than 75 with acute or convalescent COVID-19.

The V gene is TRBV4-1, the J gene TRBJ1-1; possibly TRBD1 for D (6 bases). V was shortened by 5 bases and J by 1 base, with 20 bases between the two germline ends. The germline V gene has CDR1 MGHRA and CDR2 YSYEKL. The CDR3 loop spans 17 amino acids. The CDR3 sequence: CASSSTSFDRSNTEAFF. CDR3 in DNA: TGCGCCAGCAGCTCCACCTCCTTCGACAGGTCGAACACTGAAGCTTTCTTT.

The V and J genes are TRBV9 and TRBJ2-3; a possible D gene is TRBD2 (5 bases). Germline CDR1 reads SGDLS; CDR2 reads YYNGEE. Trimming stripped 5 bases from V and 4 bases from J, with 20 bases between. This CDR3 spans 16 amino acids. In DNA, the CDR3 is TGTGCCAGCAGTTTAGGAGGCGCACAAAGAGCAGATACGCAGTATTTT. Its translation: CASSLGGAQRADTQYF.

This clone has a handful of counts. This chain connects TRBV3-1 (or the pseudogene TRBV3-2) to TRBJ1-4; D is unclear. The CDR3 runs 15 residues. Germline V CDR1 and CDR2: LGHDT, YNNKEL (reference sequence). Trimming cost V 1 base and J 6 bases, with 12 bases left between them. CDR3 in amino acids: CASSQVSLEDEKLFF. In DNA form, the CDR3 reads TGTGCCAGCAGCCAAGTGTCCCTTGAGGATGAAAAACTGTTTTTT.

The rearrangement joins TRBV5-4 to TRBJ2-5, with 7 nucleotides matching TRBD1. This CDR3 spans 15 amino acids. Germline loops: CDR1 SGHNT, CDR2 YYREEE (reference sequence). V was pared by 5 bases and J by 7 bases, with 14 bases of the junction left unmatched. CDR3 region: CASSNWDSGSGTQYF. CDR3 DNA sequence: TGTGCCAGCAGTAATTGGGACAGTGGATCCGGGACCCAGTACTTC.

V and J are TRBV5-6 and TRBJ1-2; possibly TRBD1 for D (6 bases). The germline V and J ends were trimmed by 4 bases and 7 bases, with 17 bases remaining between them. The CDR3 has 14 amino acids. Germline loops: CDR1 SGHDT, CDR2 YYEEEE. CDR3 DNA sequence: TGTGCCAGCAGCGGGATCAGGGGCCCTAGTGGCTACACCTTC. Its translation: CASSGIRGPSGYTF.